In its sample, the clone carrying this TCR beta chain was seen many times. The data originate from a study of T cells in Graves' hyperthyroidism and ophthalmopathy. Overall study context: Before any treatment, at initial diagnosis, peripheral blood was collected.

Amplification yielded TCR beta CDR3 regions, with RNA transcripts as the source. The TCR CDR3 first-round RT-PCR relied on the HTBI primer set. Using its own MiXCR run on the multiplex PCR reads, TCRdb lists one record per CDR3 protein. The repertoire includes 350,000 or so distinct CDR3 sequences, roughly 18% of them detected once, and 15% to 18% sits in the top ten. From germline, CDR1 is SGDLS and CDR2 YYNGEE. CDR3 size: 18 residues. Trimming pared 2 bases from V and 0 bases from J, leaving 20 bases between. The sample consisted of blood. This TCR was sampled from a woman in her thirties or forties with Graves' ophthalmopathy. The J gene is TRBJ1-1, the V gene TRBV9; possible D gene TRBD1, 5 bases. In nucleotides, the CDR3 is TGTGCCAGCAGCGTTAAACCAGACAGTCTGGAGATGAACACTGAAGCTTTCTTT. Protein product: CASSVKPDSLEMNTEAFF.